The 24 T cell receptor beta chains below come from one sample, sequenced in a study of cytomegalovirus exposure and HLA in healthy donors. PCR amplification relied on 60 Vbeta primers (plus 13 Jbeta primers). The table came from immunoSEQ multiplex PCR; TCRdb's copy has only in-frame clones and leaves some out. This table holds over 100,000 clones, over 60% found once. Sequences were obtained from PBMCs. The receptors come from a male donor in good health and CMV-seropositive.

This clone has just one count. V and J are TRBV28 and TRBJ2-7; TRBD2 matches 10 bases. The J segment lost 1 base and the V segment lost 6 bases, leaving 18 bases of the junction unmatched. CDR3 length equals 19 residues. The germline CDR1 and CDR2 sequences are MDHEN and SYDVKM. CDR3 residues: CASRFPSGLAGDLSYEQYF. The CDR3 nucleotides are TGTGCCAGCAGATTCCCCTCCGGCCTAGCGGGAGATCTTTCCTACGAGCAGTACTTC.

To note about this clone: The junction shows a germline mismatch at one end, possibly a read error. The CDR3 region has the DNA TGTGCCAGCAGAGAAAGTAGTCTCTCTGGGGCCAACGACCTGACTTTC. Protein product: CASRESSLSGANDLTF. V usage is TRBV2 and J usage is TRBJ2-6, with D tentatively TRBD1 (5 bases). Germline assignment: CDR1 SNHLY and CDR2 FYNNEI. The CDR3 consists of 16 residues.

The genes are TRBV27 and TRBJ2-1; 8 bases match TRBD2. The CDR3 sequence is 16 residues long. With V trimmed by 3 bases and J by 2 bases, 6 bases remained unmatched. Germline CDR1 MNHEY, CDR2 SMNVEV (reference sequence). Here the CDR3 DNA reads TGTGCCAGCAGTTTCGAAGCGGGAGCCACCTACAATGAGCAGTTCTTC. As protein: CASSFEAGATYNEQFF.

This clone was picked up a small number of times. The chain links TRBV19 to TRBJ2-7; 9 bases are shared with TRBD2. V trimming: 5 bases; J trimming: 7 bases; junction bases outside the gene matches: 15. This CDR3 spans 16 amino acids. CDR1 and CDR2 (germline): LNHDA, SQIVND (reference sequence). The CDR3, as DNA: TGTGCCAGTAGTCCTTGGAGCGGGGGGCTAAACGGGGAGCAGTACTTC. Translating it yields CASSPWSGGLNGEQYF.

About this clone: The junction departs from the called germline gene at one end, perhaps through a read error. The chain carries TRBV7-9 and TRBJ2-1; 12 nucleotides match TRBD2. Germline V lookup: CDR1 SEHNR, CDR2 FQNEAQ (reference sequence). This CDR3 spans 17 amino acids. CDR3 region: CSSSPASGTSGHNEQFF. The CDR3 DNA sequence: TGTTCCAGCAGCCCTGCATCCGGGACTAGCGGGCACAATGAGCAGTTCTTC.

The chain links TRBV5-1 to TRBJ2-3, with D tentatively TRBD1 (6 bases). Germline CDR1 SGHRS, CDR2 YFSETQ. The CDR3 runs to 16 residues. Trimming pared 5 bases from V and 0 bases from J, leaving 16 bases between. The DNA of the CDR3 is TGCGCCAGCAGACCCGAGCCAGGGGCTAGCACAGATACGCAGTATTTT. Translating gives CASRPEPGASTDTQYF.

The chain carries TRBV9 and TRBJ2-1, with 8 positions matching TRBD1. With V trimmed by 2 bases and J by 6 bases, 16 bases remained unmatched. The germline V gene encodes CDR1 SGDLS and CDR2 YYNGEE. The length of the CDR3 is 18 residues. The CDR3 loop is CASSVSGRVTGDVNEQFF. The CDR3 DNA follows: TGTGCCAGCAGCGTTTCGGGGCGCGTGACAGGGGACGTCAATGAGCAGTTCTTC.

This sequence joins TRBV28 and TRBJ1-1; D call uncertain. CDR1 is MDHEN, CDR2 SYDVKM, per germline. This CDR3 spans 11 amino acids. Trimming took 5 bases from V and 6 from J, leaving 7 bases between them. CDR3 in amino acids: CASSAPSEAFF. CDR3 nucleotides: TGTGCCAGCAGTGCGCCCTCTGAAGCTTTCTTT.

The rearrangement uses TRBV11-2 and TRBJ2-5, with D perhaps TRBD1 (6 bases). V lost 5 bases to trimming and J lost 2 bases, with 18 bases between them. The length of the CDR3 is 16 residues. Germline V lookup: CDR1 SGHAT, CDR2 FQNNGV. The CDR3 region is CASSPLTGSWQETQYF. As DNA, the CDR3 is TGTGCCAGCAGCCCGTTAACAGGGAGTTGGCAAGAGACCCAGTACTTC.

This chain connects TRBV28 to TRBJ1-6; tentatively, D is TRBD1 (5 bases). CDR3 length: 15 residues. Trimming removed 6 bases at V and 5 bases at J, with 14 bases between. The germline V gene has CDR1 MDHEN and CDR2 SYDVKM. CDR3: CASSPWGGDNSPLHF. The CDR3 bases are TGTGCCAGCAGCCCCTGGGGGGGGGATAATTCACCCCTCCACTTT.

The chain joins TRBV29-1 to TRBJ2-2, with D unclear. The CDR3 runs to 11 residues. CDR1 is SQVTM, CDR2 ANQGSEA, per germline. V lost 7 bases, J lost 4 bases, and 7 bases lay in between. The CDR3: CSGRTTGELFF. Written as DNA, the CDR3 is TGCAGCGGCAGAACCACCGGGGAGCTGTTTTTT.

The chain has TRBV2 and TRBJ1-2; maybe TRBD1 (5 bases). V was pared by 5 bases and J by 2 bases, with 9 bases between. The germline CDR1 and CDR2 sequences are SNHLY and FYNNEI. The CDR3 is made up of 13 amino acids. The DNA of the CDR3 is TGTGCCAGCAGTCTCAGGGCCAACTATGGCTACACCTTC. This gives the protein CASSLRANYGYTF.

This chain uses TRBV29-1 with TRBJ2-5; 7 bases fit TRBD2. Trimming removed 1 base from V and 4 bases from J; junction bases left unmatched: 3. Germline loops: CDR1 SQVTM, CDR2 ANQGSEA. The CDR3 runs 13 residues. The CDR3 protein is CSVEGVAGETQYF. CDR3 DNA: TGCAGCGTTGAAGGGGTAGCGGGAGAGACCCAGTACTTC.

The rearrangement joins TRBV6-1 to TRBJ2-5; D not resolved. CDR1 is MNHNS, CDR2 SASEGT, per germline. The CDR3 has 11 amino acids. The V and J ends lost 7 bases and 5 bases respectively, with 8 bases between them. This chain's CDR3 is CASIYIETQYF. The DNA of the CDR3 is TGTGCCAGCATTTATATCGAGACCCAGTACTTC.

In DNA, the CDR3 is TGTGCCAGCAGAAGAGCAAACAGGGGGAACACTGAAGCTTTCTTT. Its translation is CASRRANRGNTEAFF. The J gene is TRBJ1-1, the V gene TRBV27, with 7 bases fitting TRBD1. CDR1 is MNHEY, CDR2 SMNVEV, per germline (reference sequence). V shed 6 bases and J 1 base; nucleotides not matched to a gene: 8. The CDR3 extends over 15 amino acids.

J is TRBJ1-2 and V is TRBV10-3; D possibly corresponds to TRBD1 (6 bases). The CDR3 covers 14 residues. V lost 4 bases and J lost 2, with 11 bases in between. CDR1 and CDR2 from the germline V gene are ENHRY and SYGVKD. The CDR3 region has the DNA TGTGCCATCAGTGCGGGGGGCGACAACTATGGCTACACCTTC. Translation: CAISAGGDNYGYTF.

V usage is TRBV4-1 and J usage is TRBJ2-3; TRBD2 matches at 8 bases. Germline V lookup: CDR1 MGHRA, CDR2 YSYEKL. With V trimmed by 1 base and J by 1 base, 4 bases remained unmatched. This CDR3 region has 16 residues. CDR3 DNA: TGCGCCAGCAGCCAAGCGGGACTAGGGGGCACAGATACGCAGTATTTT. It yields the protein CASSQAGLGGTDTQYF.

Only one count was recorded for this clone. The chain has TRBV7-8 and TRBJ2-7, with 8 bases fitting TRBD1. The V gene end was trimmed by 6 bases and the J gene end by 5 bases; junction bases not matched to a gene: 6. The CDR3 is 13 amino acids. In germline, CDR1 is SGHVS, CDR2 FQNEAQ. CDR3 bases: TGTGCCAGCAGTCGACAGGGGTCCGACGAGCAGTACTTC. This encodes CASSRQGSDEQYF. The whole variable domain, remainder taken from reference TRBV7-8 and TRBJ2-7, is GAGVSQSPRYKVAKRGQDVALRCDPISGHVSLFWYQQALGQGPEFLTYFQNEAQLDKSGLPSDRFFAERPEGSVSTLKIQRTQQEDSAVYLCASSRQGSDEQYFGPGTRLTVT.

This sequence joins TRBV2 and TRBJ1-5, with D maybe TRBD1 (5 bases). Germline-derived CDR1 and CDR2 are SNHLY and FYNNEI. This CDR3 spans 13 amino acids. The V end lost 7 bases, the J end lost 2 bases, and 9 bases lay between the germline ends. The CDR3 protein is CASTEGGNQPQHF. The CDR3 DNA follows: TGTGCCAGCACCGAAGGGGGCAATCAGCCCCAGCATTTT.

The chain employs TRBV11-1 and TRBJ2-1; TRBD2 matches 11 bases. The CDR3 runs 16 residues. Germline CDR1 and CDR2: SGHAT and FQDESV (reference sequence). V gave up 4 bases and J gave up 9 bases; unmatched junction bases: 11. CDR3 sequence reads: CASSSRLAGGRGEQFF. The CDR3 DNA sequence: TGTGCCAGCAGCTCTCGGCTAGCGGGAGGCCGTGGTGAGCAGTTCTTC.

V and J are TRBV5-4 and TRBJ2-5; tentative D call: TRBD2 (6 bases). Germline lookup yields CDR1 SGHNT and CDR2 YYREEE (reference sequence). V was trimmed by 4 bases and J by 2 bases, leaving 12 bases between them. CDR3 size: 14 residues. The CDR3 nucleotides read TGTGCCAGCAGCCCTGGACTAACTCAAGAGACCCAGTACTTC. This codes for CASSPGLTQETQYF.

V is TRBV10-2 and J is TRBJ2-4; the D gene is possibly TRBD2 (6 bases). The germline V gene has CDR1 WSHSY and CDR2 SAAADI. V shed 8 bases and J shed 6 bases, with 14 bases lying between them. The CDR3 consists of 13 residues. The CDR3 DNA reads as TGCGCCAGCGGGGGGAGCGCGGGAAACATTCAGTACTTC. It translates to CASGGSAGNIQYF.

J is TRBJ2-7 and V is TRBV18; weak D call: TRBD1 (6 bases). This CDR3 has 16 amino acids. Trimming took 0 bases from V and 8 from J, leaving 20 bases between them. The germline V gene encodes CDR1 KGHSH and CDR2 LQKENI. CDR3 sequence: CASSPPTGVRVTKQYF. Here the CDR3 DNA reads TGTGCCAGCTCACCACCGACAGGAGTCCGCGTTACGAAGCAGTACTTC.

The V and J genes are TRBV6-5 and TRBJ1-3; a possible D gene is TRBD1 (5 bases). V was clipped by 4 bases and J by 0 bases, with 10 bases between them. The germline gives CDR1 MNHEY, CDR2 SVGAGI. The CDR3 runs 15 residues. The CDR3 DNA is TGTGCCAGCAGTTCCGCGGGGGACTCTGGAAACACCATATATTTT. Its protein is CASSSAGDSGNTIYF.